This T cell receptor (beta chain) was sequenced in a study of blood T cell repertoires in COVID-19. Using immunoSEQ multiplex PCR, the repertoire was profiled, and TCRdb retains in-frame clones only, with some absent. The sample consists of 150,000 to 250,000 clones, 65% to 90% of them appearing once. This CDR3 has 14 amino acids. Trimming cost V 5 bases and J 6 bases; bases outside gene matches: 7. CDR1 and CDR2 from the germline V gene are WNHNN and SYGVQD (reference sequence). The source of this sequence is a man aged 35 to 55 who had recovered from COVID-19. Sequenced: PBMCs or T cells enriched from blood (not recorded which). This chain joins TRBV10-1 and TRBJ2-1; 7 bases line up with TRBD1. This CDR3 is CASSTQTGSNEQFF. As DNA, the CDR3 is TGCGCCAGCAGTACACAGACAGGGTCCAATGAGCAGTTCTTC.